The entry below describes one T cell receptor (beta chain). The data originate from a study of blood T cell repertoires in COVID-19. Study overall: T cells, B-cell-depleted T cells, or PBMCs provided the cDNA or gDNA that served as material.

CDR3 length: 13 residues. The V and J ends lost 4 bases and 4 bases, in that order; junction bases with no gene match: 4. CDR1 is MNHEY, CDR2 SVGAGI, per germline. Assay: immunoSEQ multiplex PCR; the TCRdb copy retains only in-frame clones and omits some. The table includes roughly 180,000 clones, 79% detected once. The sample consisted of peripheral blood. V gene TRBV6-5 combines with J gene TRBJ2-7, with TRBD2 matching over 7 bases. The receptor was isolated from a woman in her sixties with COVID-19, enrolled during active disease. DNA of the CDR3: TGTGCCAGCAGTTTGACTAGCCGTTACGAGCAGTACTTC. This codes for CASSLTSRYEQYF.